This T cell receptor beta chain originates from a study of blood T cells in healthy people across ages. The study's findings and limits: Both higher diversity and more naive CD4+ cells marked long-lived donors when set against aged donors.

The use of a sample-barcoded 5' primer and a J-beta primer mix characterized a second PCR of roughly 6 to 11 cycles. One entry per CDR3 protein, called by TCRdb with MiXCR from the 5' RACE reads. The sample records about 1,000,000 distinct CDR3 sequences, around 43% being singletons. A word on this clonotype: Its antigen is unknown.

The length of the CDR3 is 15 residues. In germline, CDR1 is MNHEY, CDR2 SMNVEV (reference sequence). The J segment lost 4 bases and the V segment lost 6 bases, leaving 10 bases of the junction unmatched. Material for sequencing was blood. The origin of this receptor is a woman in her sixties or seventies in good health. The chain joins TRBV27 to TRBJ1-1; TRBD1 matches 8 bases. The CDR3 loop is CASRSRTGLVTEAFF. CDR3 sequence (DNA): TGTGCCAGCAGATCTCGGACAGGGTTGGTCACTGAAGCTTTCTTT.